This T cell receptor (beta chain) was sequenced in a study of T cell changes during pregnancy in multiple sclerosis. CDR1 is LNHDA, CDR2 SQIVND, per germline (reference sequence). The CDR3 sequence is 15 residues long. V shed 3 bases and J shed 5 bases, with 15 bases lying between them. Using immunoSEQ multiplex PCR, the repertoire was profiled, and TCRdb retains in-frame clones only, with some absent. This sample has 30,000 to 45,000 clones; around nine tenths occur once, and the top ten carry less than 1.5%. The material sequenced was peripheral blood, taken before pregnancy. This sequence joins TRBV19 and TRBJ2-3; possible D gene TRBD1, 8 bases. This clonotype originated in a female donor with multiple sclerosis, enrolled in a pregnancy study. Here the CDR3 reads CASSITGGGRDTQYF. In DNA, the CDR3 is TGTGCCAGTAGTATTACAGGGGGAGGGCGAGATACGCAGTATTTT.